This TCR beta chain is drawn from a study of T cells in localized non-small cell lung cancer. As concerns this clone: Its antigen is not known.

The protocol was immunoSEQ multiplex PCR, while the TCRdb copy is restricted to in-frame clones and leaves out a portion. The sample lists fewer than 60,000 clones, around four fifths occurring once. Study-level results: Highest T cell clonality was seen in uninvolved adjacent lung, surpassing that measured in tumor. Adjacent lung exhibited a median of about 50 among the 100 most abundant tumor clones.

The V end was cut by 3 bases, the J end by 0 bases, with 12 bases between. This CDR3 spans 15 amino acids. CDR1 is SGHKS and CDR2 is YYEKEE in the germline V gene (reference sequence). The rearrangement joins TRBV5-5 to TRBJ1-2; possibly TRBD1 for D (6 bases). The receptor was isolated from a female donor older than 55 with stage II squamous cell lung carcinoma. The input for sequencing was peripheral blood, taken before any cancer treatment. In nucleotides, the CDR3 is TGTGCCAGCAGCTCGTCACAGGGAGCTAACTATGGCTACACCTTC. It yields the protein CASSSSQGANYGYTF.